Presented here are 6 T cell receptor beta chains from one specimen sequenced in a study of OX40 agonist ivuxolimab in advanced cancers. The repertoire was sequenced with immunoSEQ multiplex PCR; TCRdb's copy has only in-frame clones and lacks some. Among about 73,000 clones listed, about 88% were seen once. The input for sequencing was CD4+ or CD8+ T cells sorted from blood, taken in a trial of the OX40 agonist ivuxolimab. These receptors all come from an adult with an advanced solid tumor such as melanoma, head and neck, liver or kidney cancer.

J is TRBJ1-6 and V is TRBV4-3; D possibly corresponds to TRBD1 (5 bases). The V gene lost 4 bases and the J gene lost 7 bases, with 17 bases spanning the gap. Per the germline V gene, CDR1 is LGHNA and CDR2 is YSLEER. The CDR3 sequence is 16 residues long. CDR3 coding DNA: TGCGCCAGCAGCCTAAAGGGGCATGGGGGAAATTCACCCCTCCACTTT. This translates into CASSLKGHGGNSPLHF.

CDR3 protein: CASSLAGDPNYGYTF. CDR3 sequence (DNA): TGTGCCAGCAGCTTGGCCGGGGACCCGAACTATGGCTACACCTTC. The chain joins TRBV5-6 to TRBJ1-2; maybe TRBD1 (5 bases). V shed 0 bases and J shed 2 bases, with 11 bases lying between them. The germline V gene has CDR1 SGHDT and CDR2 YYEEEE. The CDR3 spans 15 residues.

This chain links TRBV7-2 with TRBJ2-2, with 10 bases fitting TRBD1. The CDR3 extends over 16 amino acids. The V segment lost 3 bases and the J segment 0 bases; nucleotides outside the gene matches: 1. Germline-derived CDR1 and CDR2 are SGHTA and FQGNSA. DNA for the CDR3: TGTGCCAGCAGCTTGACAGGGGGCCCGAACACCGGGGAGCTGTTTTTT. It encodes CASSLTGGPNTGELFF.

This chain links TRBV6-1 with TRBJ2-1; D ambiguous. CDR3 length equals 12 residues. V gave up 8 bases and J gave up 2 bases, with 7 bases separating them. CDR1 and CDR2 from the germline V gene are MNHNS and SASEGT. This chain's CDR3 is CASGSPYNEQFF. CDR3 in DNA: TGTGCCAGCGGTAGTCCCTACAATGAGCAGTTCTTC.

Points on this clone: Given the absence of the conserved phenylalanine or tryptophan at the CDR3 end, a read error is likely. The DNA is omitted, as the CDR3 cannot be located on it reliably, and the CDR3 follows TCRdb's listing. The V gene is TRBV5-6, the J gene TRBJ1-2; the D call of TRBD1 is as the table states it, not checked on the DNA. The CDR3 is 14 amino acids long, termini counted. Germline V gene sequence: CDR1 SGHDT, CDR2 YYEEEE. CDR3 region: CASSLRGGETSSVS.

The chain has TRBV7-2 and TRBJ1-2, with D unclear. CDR3 length: 13 amino acids. Trimming pared 8 bases from V and 5 bases from J, leaving 15 bases between. The germline gives CDR1 SGHTA, CDR2 FQGNSA. CDR3 sequence: CASSEQVGYGYTF. The CDR3 coding sequence is TGTGCCAGCTCTGAGCAGGTGGGGTATGGCTACACCTTC. Full variable domain (missing parts from reference TRBV7-2 and TRBJ1-2): GAGVSQSPSNKVTEKGKDVELRCDPISGHTALYWYRQSLGQGLEFLIYFQGNSAPDKSGLPSDRFSAERTGGSVSTLTIQRTQQEDSAVYLCASSEQVGYGYTFGSGTRLTVV.